This T cell receptor (beta chain) was recovered during a study of shared T cell receptors in the human thymus. Sequencing was performed with immunoSEQ multiplex PCR; in TCRdb, only in-frame clones are kept and a portion is missing. The data hold hundreds of thousands of clones, with 87% observed a single time. Germline V gives CDR1 MNHEY, CDR2 SVGAGI. CDR3 length: 16 amino acids. The V segment lost 0 bases and the J segment 4 bases; nucleotides outside the gene matches: 4. Separately, the same data were catalogued under a study of human thymus T cells. That publication notes: Corrective heart surgery yielded the resections from which the thymus tissue came. Within thymic and blood repertoires, V and J gene usage appeared to be biased. Related research examined unrelated individuals and reported that their thymic repertoires overlapped highly.

The chain employs TRBV6-5 and TRBJ1-2; TRBD1 agrees at 11 bases. The sequenced sample consisted of thymocytes. This TCR was sampled from a boy in the first two years of life with a congenital heart defect. The CDR3 region has the DNA TGTGCCAGCAGTTACTCGGACAGGGGGCGGATCTATGGCTACACCTTC. This gives the protein CASSYSDRGRIYGYTF.